This T cell receptor (beta chain) was obtained from a study of patients and donors after allogeneic stem cell transplantation. One entry per CDR3 protein results from TCRdb running MiXCR on the RT-PCR reads. The sample lists 200,000 to 250,000 distinct CDR3 sequences; 13% to 15% were seen once. The J segment lost 9 bases and the V segment lost 1 base, leaving 6 bases of the junction unmatched. CDR3 size: 15 residues. Germline CDR1 is LGHNA and CDR2 is YSLEER. The J gene is TRBJ1-6, the V gene TRBV4-3, with 7 bases matching TRBD1. The receptor comes from a human donor who was either an allogeneic HSCT recipient or a stem cell or donor lymphocyte infusion donor (not recorded which). It is not recorded whose cells these are; they may come from a transplant donor. Input material: blood, either unsorted or a sorted T cell fraction (not recorded which). Here the CDR3 reads CASSQGRGLLSPLHF. The DNA for the CDR3 is TGCGCCAGCAGCCAAGGAAGGGGGCTTCTTTCACCCCTCCACTTT.